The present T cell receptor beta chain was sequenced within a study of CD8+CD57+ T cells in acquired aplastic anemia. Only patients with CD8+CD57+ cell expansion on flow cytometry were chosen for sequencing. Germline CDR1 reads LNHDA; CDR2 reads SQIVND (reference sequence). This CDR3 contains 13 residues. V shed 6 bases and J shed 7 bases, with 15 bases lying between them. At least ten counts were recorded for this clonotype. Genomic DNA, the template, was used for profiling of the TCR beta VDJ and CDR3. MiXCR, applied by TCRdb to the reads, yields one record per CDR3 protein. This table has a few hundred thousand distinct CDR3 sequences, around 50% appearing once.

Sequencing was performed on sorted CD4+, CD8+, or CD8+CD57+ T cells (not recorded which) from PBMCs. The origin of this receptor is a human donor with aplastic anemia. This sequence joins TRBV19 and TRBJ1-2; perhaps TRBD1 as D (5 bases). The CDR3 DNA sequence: TGTGCCAGTAGAAAGGACACCGCGGGTGGCTACACCTTC. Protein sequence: CASRKDTAGGYTF.